This T cell receptor beta chain was identified during a study of T cell repertoires in cytomegalovirus infection. About the research overall: Based on public TCR beta signatures, there were indications of CMV infection and of a matching HLA type.

TCRdb used MiXCR to reprocess the reads, holding one entry per CDR3 protein. The table includes around 450,000 distinct CDR3 sequences, approximately 31% detected once. This clonotype appeared once. Antigen: not known. Mismatch with germline at one junction end may stem from a read error. Study-level points and caveats: It was HLA-C-restricted CMV-specific TCR beta clonotypes that dominated the response ex vivo. Using cumulative public TCR beta family frequency, the authors identified those who carried CMV together with the relevant HLA.

The CDR3 loop spans 15 amino acids. Germline loops: CDR1 LGHNA, CDR2 YNFKEQ. This clonotype originated in a human donor in good health (CMV status not recorded). Some clones in this sample may be carry-over from other donors' samples. The sample was PBMCs. The chain combines TRBV4-2 with TRBJ1-4; D not resolved. The CDR3 DNA reads as TGTGCCGGCAGCCAAGAGGGCAGTGTTAATGAAAAACTGTTTTTT. Amino acid sequence: CAGSQEGSVNEKLFF.